A selection of T cell receptor beta chains follows, all from one sample in a study of cytomegalovirus exposure and HLA in healthy donors. Method: immunoSEQ multiplex PCR; TCRdb's copy keeps in-frame clones and lacks some. Of more than 140,000 clones listed, roughly 85% are singletons. Input material: PBMCs. The receptors were gathered from a male donor in good health and CMV-seronegative. The CDR3 runs from the conserved cysteine through the conserved F or W. D genes are given only for firm matches. The size entry is marked missing in some rows and otherwise reads once, few, many or a size class.

>TRBJ2-7|-|TRBV7-2|-
TGTGCCAGCAGCGCCCGGGCGGGCCCCGAGCAGTACTTC
CASSARAGPEQYF
>TRBJ1-2|-|TRBV2|-
TGTGCCAGCAGTGATCCCCCGGCAGGTTTTAACTATGGCTACACCTTC
CASSDPPAGFNYGYTF
>TRBJ2-2|TRBD1|TRBV5-4|-
TGTGCCAGCAGCACCACCGGGACAGGTCGTTTCGGGGAGCTGTTTTTT
CASSTTGTGRFGELFF
>TRBJ2-1|-|TRBV2|-
TGTGCCAGCAACCGAGAGGGAGTCGCCAATGAGCAGTTCTTC
CASNREGVANEQFF
>TRBJ2-5|TRBD2|TRBV12-5|-
TGTGCTAGTGGCGAACCCACTAGCGATCAAGAGACCCAGTACTTC
CASGEPTSDQETQYF
>TRBJ1-6|-|TRBV6-6|once
TGTGCCAGCAGTTCGGGCAGGGGATATTCACCCCTCCACTTT
CASSSGRGYSPLHF
>TRBJ1-2|-|TRBV28|few
TGTGCCAGCGGGTACGAGCGGGGTGGCTACACCTTC
CASGYERGGYTF
>TRBJ1-1|TRBD1|TRBV11-2|-
TGTGCCAGCAGCTTGATAGCAGGGGGCGTTGCTGAAGCTTTCTTT
CASSLIAGGVAEAFF
>TRBJ1-5|-|TRBV28|-
TGTGCCAGCAGCTCGGACACCGATCAGCCCCAGCATTTT
CASSSDTDQPQHF
>TRBJ2-3|-|TRBV7-2|-
TGTGCCAGCAGCTTAGCTCAGGGGAGTGATACGCAGTATTTT
CASSLAQGSDTQYF
>TRBJ1-1|-|TRBV7-9|-
TGTTCCAGCAGCCACCCCGGGACTGAAGCTTTCTTT
CSSSHPGTEAFF
>TRBJ1-2|-|TRBV30|few
TGTGCCTGGGTGAGGCAGGGGTATGGCTACACCTTC
CAWVRQGYGYTF
>TRBJ2-7|TRBD1|TRBV6-1|-
TGTGCCAGCGCCCGGGGGACAGGGGGCTCGGACGAGCAGTACTTC
CASARGTGGSDEQYF
>TRBJ2-3|TRBD2|TRBV10-3|once
TGTGCCACCCTAACTAGCGGGAGCAGTGACACAGATACGCAGTATTTT
CATLTSGSSDTDTQYF
>TRBJ1-2|-|TRBV30|-
TGTGCCTGGAGCCGAACAGCTAACTATGGCTACACCTTC
CAWSRTANYGYTF
>TRBJ1-1|-|TRBV2|-
TGTGCCAGCAGCGTCCTACGGGGAACTGAAGCTTTCTTT
CASSVLRGTEAFF
>TRBJ1-1|TRBD1|TRBV5-1|-
TGCGCCAGCAGCTTGGGACAGGGTTTGGCCGCTGAAGCTTTCTTT
CASSLGQGLAAEAFF
>TRBJ2-7|-|TRBV27|-
TGTGCCAGCAGTTTGACGGACGGAGGATACGAGCAGTACTTC
CASSLTDGGYEQYF
>TRBJ2-3|TRBD1|TRBV6-5|-
TGTGCCAGCAGTTACTCACAGGGGTCAGATACGCAGTATTTT
CASSYSQGSDTQYF
>TRBJ2-7|TRBD2|TRBV6-1|-
TGTGCCAGCAGCCAGGGAGGGACTAGCGGGAGTTTC
CASSQGGTSGSF
>TRBJ2-7|-|TRBV27|-
TGTGCCAGCAGCCCCTCGACCGGGACAAACTCCTACGAGCAGTACTTC
CASSPSTGTNSYEQYF
>TRBJ2-5|TRBD2|TRBV7-2|-
TGTGCCAGCAGCTTAGCGTTTGCGGGGGGCGGTCAAGAGACCCAGTACTTC
CASSLAFAGGGQETQYF
>TRBJ2-7|TRBD1|TRBV27|-
TGTGCCAGCACCAGGACAGGGGCCTACGAGCAGTACTTC
CASTRTGAYEQYF
>TRBJ2-3|TRBD1|TRBV4-3|-
TGCGCCAGCAGCCAAGACGTTGGGGCAGGGGGCATGCAGGAAACAGATACGCAGTATTTT
CASSQDVGAGGMQETDTQYF
>TRBJ2-7|TRBD1|TRBV5-1|few
TGCGCCAGCAGCTTGACCCGGGACAGGTCAGGCGAGCAGTACTTC
CASSLTRDRSGEQYF
>TRBJ2-7|TRBD2|TRBV7-7|-
TGTGCCAGCAGCTTAGGTAGCGGGGTCTCCTACGAGCAGTACTTC
CASSLGSGVSYEQYF
>TRBJ2-5|-|TRBV5-1|once
TGCGCCAGCAGCTTGGTGGGACTTAGCGAAGAGACCCAGTACTTC
CASSLVGLSEETQYF
>TRBJ1-2|TRBD1|TRBV7-9|once
TGTTCCAGCAGCACTTGGACAGGGGGCGACTATGGCTACACCTTC
CSSSTWTGGDYGYTF
>TRBJ1-1|-|TRBV5-5|-
TGTGCCAGCAGCTTGAGTGTGCCCGACAGCAACACTGAAGCTTTCTTT
CASSLSVPDSNTEAFF
>TRBJ1-4|TRBD1|TRBV5-5|-
TGTGCCAGCAGCTTGGCCCATGGGGACAGGGTGTTTGAAAAACTGTTTTTT
CASSLAHGDRVFEKLFF
>TRBJ1-6|-|TRBV5-6|-
TGTGCCAGCAGCTTGGAGGCGGATAATTCACCCCTCCACTTT
CASSLEADNSPLHF
>TRBJ1-4|-|TRBV6-6|-
TGTGCCAGCAGTGGGGCGGGGGCTAATGAAAAACTGTTTTTT
CASSGAGANEKLFF
>TRBJ1-2|-|TRBV6-1|-
TGTGCCAGCAGTGGGACAGCTCGGAACTATGGCTACACCTTC
CASSGTARNYGYTF
>TRBJ2-2|TRBD2|TRBV5-1|-
TGCGCCAGCAGCTTGGATGGACTAGAAGGCGCCGGGGAGCTGTTTTTT
CASSLDGLEGAGELFF
>TRBJ2-7|-|TRBV6-1|-
TGTGCCAGCAGTGCCGGGGGACTTCGCGAGCAGTACTTC
CASSAGGLREQYF
>TRBJ2-2|-|TRBV5-1|-
TGCGCCAGCAGCTTGGACGGGGTGAACACCGGGGAGCTGTTTTTT
CASSLDGVNTGELFF
>TRBJ1-6|TRBD1|TRBV25-1|few
TGTGCCAGCAGTGATTACAGGGGTGGCTCACCCCTCCACTTT
CASSDYRGGSPLHF
>TRBJ2-3|-|TRBV4-1|-
TGCGCCAGCAGCTCCGGGATCATGGGGACAGATACGCAGTATTTT
CASSSGIMGTDTQYF
>TRBJ2-7|-|TRBV7-2|-
TGTGCCAGCAGCTTAGACAGCCACGAGCAGTACTTC
CASSLDSHEQYF
>TRBJ2-5|-|TRBV18|-
TGTGCCAGCTCACCGTCTCGTGAAGAGACCCAGTACTTC
CASSPSREETQYF
>TRBJ1-5|-|TRBV5-8|-
TGTGCCAGCAGCTTGGCCAGGGAACGTCAGCCCCAGCATTTT
CASSLARERQPQHF
>TRBJ2-7|-|TRBV18|-
TGTGCCAGCTCACCCTTCGCGAGCTACGAGCAGTACTTC
CASSPFASYEQYF
>TRBJ1-2|-|TRBV5-8|-
TGTGCCAGCAGCCCACAATATGGCTACACCTTC
CASSPQYGYTF
>TRBJ2-7|-|TRBV14|-
TGTGCCAGCAGCCAAGATGCCTACGAGCAGTACTTC
CASSQDAYEQYF
>TRBJ2-3|-|TRBV5-1|-
TGCGCCAGCAGCTTGACAGGGTCCACAGATACGCAGTATTTT
CASSLTGSTDTQYF
>TRBJ1-2|-|TRBV19|-
TGTGCCAGTAAACTGGACTATGGCTACACCTTC
CASKLDYGYTF
>TRBJ1-1|TRBD1|TRBV30|-
TGTGCCTGGAAGGCAGGGGGCAAGTTCGTCTCTGAAGCTTTCTTT
CAWKAGGKFVSEAFF
>TRBJ2-3|-|TRBV9|-
TGTGCCAGCAGCGTAGGCCAGATTAGCACAGATACGCAGTATTTT
CASSVGQISTDTQYF